This T cell receptor beta chain was sequenced during a study of human T cells and chemical hapten exposure. Indicated time point: healthy volunteer bleed at 6 weeks. The authors extracted total RNA from unfractionated whole blood. Findings and caveats of the study: TCRs above 1 in 1000 frequency did not change with DPC sensitization.

Unique molecular identifiers were attached to individual cDNA molecules during library preparation. As processed by the authors: Sample TCR totals centred on a median of 95,638, ranging about 20,000 to 750,000. MiXCR was run by TCRdb on the RACE reads, yielding one entry per CDR3 protein. These V and J calls are TCRdb output, not the study's own analysis. Of around 47,000 distinct CDR3 sequences detected, 3.5% to 4% appear once; the ten largest clones hold around 5%. This clonotype has a count of ten or more. Its antigen is unidentified. What was sequenced was whole blood. The receptor's source is a human donor in good health. Some clones in this sample may be carry-over from other donors' samples.

For the CDR3, the DNA is TGTGCCAGCAGCCAGGTGACTAGCTCGAGTGAGCAGTTCTTC. Its translation is CASSQVTSSSEQFF. The genes are TRBV3-1 and TRBJ2-1; the match to TRBD2 covers 7 bases. This CDR3 has 14 amino acids. Germline CDR1 and CDR2: LGHDT and YNNKEL (reference sequence). Trimming cost V 3 bases and J 9 bases; bases outside gene matches: 8.